Listed below are T cell receptor beta chains from one sample, sequenced in a study of cytomegalovirus exposure and HLA in healthy donors. Libraries were prepared by immunoSEQ multiplex PCR; TCRdb keeps only in-frame clonotypes and omits some of them. Of about 150,000 clones in the sample, 70% to 90% were seen once. Specimen: PBMCs. The receptors here all came from a woman aged 18-30 years in good health and CMV-seronegative. Each CDR3 is given with its conserved first and last residue. D genes are given only for firm matches. Where a row states a size, it is once, few, many or the class of an expanded clone; other rows omit it.

J gene: TRBJ2-5; clone size: .; V gene: TRBV19; D gene: .; CDR3 DNA: TGTGCCAGTACCGGCGGGGAGACCCAGTACTTC; CDR3 protein: CASTGGETQYF
J gene: TRBJ1-2; clone size: .; V gene: TRBV28; D gene: TRBD1; CDR3 DNA: TGTGCCAGCAGCTGGGGGGACAGTAGAGTACATGGCTACACCTTC; CDR3 protein: CASSWGDSRVHGYTF
J gene: TRBJ1-2; clone size: .; V gene: TRBV30; D gene: .; CDR3 DNA: TGTGCCTGGAGTGTAAAGGGGATCCATGGCTACACCTTC; CDR3 protein: CAWSVKGIHGYTF
J gene: TRBJ2-1; clone size: .; V gene: TRBV2; D gene: .; CDR3 DNA: TGTGCCAGCGAAGCTAGCGCCTACAATGAGCAGTTCTTC; CDR3 protein: CASEASAYNEQFF
J gene: TRBJ2-7; clone size: .; V gene: TRBV28; D gene: TRBD1; CDR3 DNA: TGTGCCAGCAGTTTTCGATTAACGGGACAGGGTACCTACGAGCAGTACTTC; CDR3 protein: CASSFRLTGQGTYEQYF
J gene: TRBJ2-4; clone size: .; V gene: TRBV7-9; D gene: TRBD2; CDR3 DNA: TGTTCCAGCAGCTGGGGGGGGTACATTCAGTACTTC; CDR3 protein: CSSSWGGYIQYF
J gene: TRBJ2-1; clone size: .; V gene: TRBV6-4; D gene: TRBD2; CDR3 DNA: TGTGCCAGCAGCTTCCTAGCGGGAGGGAGGAATGAGCAGTTCTTC; CDR3 protein: CASSFLAGGRNEQFF
J gene: TRBJ2-1; clone size: few; V gene: TRBV5-6; D gene: .; CDR3 DNA: TGTGCCAGCAGCCCTGGACTCGACAATGAGCAGTTCTTC; CDR3 protein: CASSPGLDNEQFF
J gene: TRBJ2-4; clone size: .; V gene: TRBV9; D gene: TRBD1; CDR3 DNA: TGTGCCAGCAGCAACTCCGGGACAGGGATTGGAGGGACCAAAAACATTCAGTACTTC; CDR3 protein: CASSNSGTGIGGTKNIQYF
J gene: TRBJ2-5; clone size: .; V gene: TRBV7-8; D gene: .; CDR3 DNA: TGTGCCAGCAGCTTATGGTTCCATCGGGAGACCCAGTACTTC; CDR3 protein: CASSLWFHRETQYF
J gene: TRBJ2-5; clone size: .; V gene: TRBV10-3; D gene: .; CDR3 DNA: TGTGCCATCGGGAGCCCCGGGGAGACCCAGTACTTC; CDR3 protein: CAIGSPGETQYF
J gene: TRBJ2-6; clone size: few; V gene: TRBV5-1; D gene: TRBD1; CDR3 DNA: TGCGCCAGCAGCTTGGCTGGGACAGGGTCCAACGTCCTGACTTTC; CDR3 protein: CASSLAGTGSNVLTF
J gene: TRBJ2-7; clone size: .; V gene: TRBV7-9; D gene: .; CDR3 DNA: TGTGCCAGCAGCTCCCAAACTTACGAGCAGTACTTC; CDR3 protein: CASSSQTYEQYF
J gene: TRBJ2-2; clone size: .; V gene: TRBV19; D gene: TRBD2; CDR3 DNA: TGTGCCAGTAGTTTAGCGGGAGTGAACACCGGGGAGCTGTTTTTT; CDR3 protein: CASSLAGVNTGELFF
J gene: TRBJ2-3; clone size: .; V gene: TRBV7-6; D gene: TRBD2; CDR3 DNA: TGTGCCAGCAGCCCGTGGGGCGGGAGAGGAGAAGATACGCAGTATTTT; CDR3 protein: CASSPWGGRGEDTQYF
J gene: TRBJ1-2; clone size: .; V gene: TRBV19; D gene: .; CDR3 DNA: TGTGCCAGTAAAAGGCAGGGCGAATATGGCTACACCTTC; CDR3 protein: CASKRQGEYGYTF
J gene: TRBJ1-6; clone size: .; V gene: TRBV27; D gene: .; CDR3 DNA: TGTGCCAGCAGAGGGGTTCAGGGCAATTCACCCCTCCACTTT; CDR3 protein: CASRGVQGNSPLHF
J gene: TRBJ1-1; clone size: .; V gene: TRBV30; D gene: TRBD1; CDR3 DNA: TGTGCCTGGAGCTGGGACAGGGGTCCCACTGAAGCTTTCTTT; CDR3 protein: CAWSWDRGPTEAFF
J gene: TRBJ2-2; clone size: .; V gene: TRBV6-5; D gene: .; CDR3 DNA: TGTGCCAGCAGTTACTCGAAGGGGGGGGCGACCGGGGAGCTGTTTTTT; CDR3 protein: CASSYSKGGATGELFF
J gene: TRBJ2-3; clone size: .; V gene: TRBV5-1; D gene: TRBD2; CDR3 DNA: TGCGCCAGCAGCTTGGCCCCACTAGCGGGAGCATGGGGCACAGATACGCAGTATTTT; CDR3 protein: CASSLAPLAGAWGTDTQYF
J gene: TRBJ2-1; clone size: .; V gene: TRBV4-2; D gene: TRBD1; CDR3 DNA: TGTGCCAGCAGCCAATTTTTAACAGGGGGATACAATGAGCAGTTCTTC; CDR3 protein: CASSQFLTGGYNEQFF
J gene: TRBJ2-5; clone size: .; V gene: TRBV6-5; D gene: .; CDR3 DNA: TGTGCCAGCAGTTGGGGACTGCAAGAGACCCAGTACTTC; CDR3 protein: CASSWGLQETQYF
J gene: TRBJ1-5; clone size: .; V gene: TRBV19; D gene: TRBD1; CDR3 DNA: TGTGCCAGTAGTATCTGGGACAGGGTTTTTCAGCCCCAGCATTTT; CDR3 protein: CASSIWDRVFQPQHF
J gene: TRBJ2-2; clone size: .; V gene: TRBV10-2; D gene: TRBD2; CDR3 DNA: TGCGCCAGCAGTGGAGGACTAGCGGGAGGGCCTGGGGAGCTGTTTTTT; CDR3 protein: CASSGGLAGGPGELFF
J gene: TRBJ2-1; clone size: .; V gene: TRBV27; D gene: TRBD2; CDR3 DNA: TGTGCCAGCGCGTACGTGGCGGGAGAGACCCACAATGAGCAGTTCTTC; CDR3 protein: CASAYVAGETHNEQFF
J gene: TRBJ2-7; clone size: .; V gene: TRBV27; D gene: TRBD1; CDR3 DNA: TGTGCCAGCAGGAGGGGGACAGGGGGCGCGGGTACGAGGGACGAGCAGTACTTC; CDR3 protein: CASRRGTGGAGTRDEQYF
J gene: TRBJ2-7; clone size: .; V gene: TRBV11-3; D gene: .; CDR3 DNA: TGTGCCAGCAGCTTAGGAGGGGGGACAGACTTCTACGAGCAGTACTTC; CDR3 protein: CASSLGGGTDFYEQYF
J gene: TRBJ2-3; clone size: .; V gene: TRBV5-4; D gene: TRBD2; CDR3 DNA: TGTGCCAGCAGCTTGTGGCTAGCGGGGGGCACAGATACGCAGTATTTT; CDR3 protein: CASSLWLAGGTDTQYF
J gene: TRBJ2-2; clone size: .; V gene: TRBV9; D gene: TRBD2; CDR3 DNA: TGTGCCAGCAGCGAACTAGCGGGAGCCGGGGAGCTGTTTTTT; CDR3 protein: CASSELAGAGELFF
J gene: TRBJ2-7; clone size: .; V gene: TRBV6-1; D gene: .; CDR3 DNA: TGTGCCAGCAGTACCCGACAGGCGCTCTACGAGCAGTACTTC; CDR3 protein: CASSTRQALYEQYF
J gene: TRBJ1-2; clone size: .; V gene: TRBV19; D gene: .; CDR3 DNA: TGTGCCAGTAGCCAAAATAACTATGGCTACACCTTC; CDR3 protein: CASSQNNYGYTF
J gene: TRBJ2-5; clone size: .; V gene: TRBV5-6; D gene: TRBD2; CDR3 DNA: TGTGCCAGCAGTAGACTAGCGGGGGCGGAGGGTCAAGAGACCCAGTACTTC; CDR3 protein: CASSRLAGAEGQETQYF
J gene: TRBJ1-2; clone size: .; V gene: TRBV18; D gene: TRBD1; CDR3 DNA: TGTGCCAGCTCACCGGTCGACGTGGACAGGGGGTATGGCTACACCTTC; CDR3 protein: CASSPVDVDRGYGYTF
J gene: TRBJ1-1; clone size: .; V gene: TRBV6-6; D gene: TRBD1; CDR3 DNA: TGTGCCAGCAGTCGTACGACAGGGTACACTGAAGCTTTCTTT; CDR3 protein: CASSRTTGYTEAFF
J gene: TRBJ2-1; clone size: .; V gene: TRBV19; D gene: TRBD2; CDR3 DNA: TGTGCCAGTAGTATACGGGGGGAGGGTCTCGGTGAGCAGTTCTTC; CDR3 protein: CASSIRGEGLGEQFF
J gene: TRBJ2-1; clone size: once; V gene: TRBV27; D gene: TRBD2; CDR3 DNA: TGTGCCAGCAGTTTAAAGGGACTAGCGGGACTCAATGAGCAGTTCTTC; CDR3 protein: CASSLKGLAGLNEQFF
J gene: TRBJ1-1; clone size: .; V gene: TRBV2; D gene: .; CDR3 DNA: TGTGCCAGCAGTGAACAGTTGGGCGCTGAAGCTTTCTTT; CDR3 protein: CASSEQLGAEAFF
J gene: TRBJ2-7; clone size: .; V gene: TRBV10-3; D gene: TRBD1; CDR3 DNA: TGTGCCATCAGTGGGGGGTCCGGGACAGGCTACGAGCAGTACTTC; CDR3 protein: CAISGGSGTGYEQYF
J gene: TRBJ1-5; clone size: .; V gene: TRBV27; D gene: .; CDR3 DNA: TGTGCCAGCAGTCTATTCAGGGATCAGCCCCAGCATTTT; CDR3 protein: CASSLFRDQPQHF
J gene: TRBJ2-5; clone size: few; V gene: TRBV28; D gene: .; CDR3 DNA: TGTGCCAGCAGCCCCCTTTCAGAGACCCAGTACTTC; CDR3 protein: CASSPLSETQYF